The clone carrying this T cell receptor (beta chain) was counted at least ten times. The antigen is unknown. With duration under 3 months, ophthalmopathy was active: Clinical Activity Score at least 3, NOSPECS at least 4. The source of the PBMCs was 9.5 to 10 ml of fresh peripheral blood. These data belong to a study of T cells in Graves' hyperthyroidism and ophthalmopathy. Findings and caveats of the study: Ophthalmopathy was separated from stable hyperthyroidism by a 13 V-J model. Most expanded thyroid clonotypes above 0.001 recurred in blood.

Researchers amplified the TCR beta CDR3 regions from RNA transcripts. Primed by the HTBI set, a first-round RT-PCR was run on the TCR CDR3. MiXCR was run by TCRdb on the multiplex PCR reads, yielding one entry per CDR3 protein. The sample shows about 480,000 distinct CDR3 sequences, about 22% of them seen only once. This sequence originates from a woman in her 70s with Graves' ophthalmopathy. Sequencing was carried out using blood.

The CDR3 loop is CASHRGQRHQPQHF. The DNA for the CDR3 is TGTGCCAGCCATAGAGGGCAGAGACATCAGCCCCAGCATTTT. The J gene is TRBJ1-5, the V gene TRBV28, with D uncertain. CDR3 length equals 14 residues. Trimming removed 8 bases from V and 5 bases from J, with 16 bases in between. Germline CDR1 reads MDHEN; CDR2 reads SYDVKM.